This T cell receptor beta chain derives from a study of T-cell reconstitution after alpha-beta-depleted transplantation in children. The CDR3 loop spans 15 amino acids. V dropped 5 bases and J dropped 1 base, with 12 bases sitting between them. CDR1 and CDR2 (germline): SGHTA, FQGTGA. Findings of the study overall: About two months after transplant, alpha-beta T cells reportedly came from several hundred expanded graft clones.

For TCRbeta, the library was prepared with unique molecular identifiers. Via MiXCR, TCRdb re-called the PCR reads, giving one row per CDR3 protein. The data hold 200,000 to 250,000 distinct CDR3 sequences, with about 8.4% observed a single time. Concerning this clonotype: Its antigen is currently unknown.

The J gene is TRBJ1-3, the V gene TRBV7-3; D may be TRBD1 (6 bases). The sequence was obtained from a male patient under 10 years old who had a stem cell transplant for acute myeloid leukemia, so the T cells may come from the graft donor. The sample here was PBMCs, mostly from graft donor cells, taken 360 days after TCRalphabeta/CD19-depleted stem cell transplant. This chain's CDR3 is CASSPGGGSGNTIYF. CDR3 nucleotides: TGTGCCAGCAGCCCGGGAGGGGGGTCTGGAAACACCATATATTTT.